Listed below are T cell receptor beta chains from one sample, sequenced in a study of stem cell transplantation in POMP-related autoinflammatory disease. Assay used: immunoSEQ multiplex PCR; TCRdb lists only in-frame clones, some missing. The sample lists 1,000 to 1,500 clones, 83% occurring once. The sample consisted of CD4+ follicular helper T cells (Tfh) from PBMCs, taken before stem cell transplantation. These receptors were obtained from a human donor with POMP-related autoinflammation and immune dysregulation (PRAID). CDR3s include the opening cysteine and the closing phenylalanine or tryptophan. The D gene is left open where the match is weak. Not all rows give a size; the values are once, few, many and, for expanded clones, a class.

cdr3_aa cdr3_nt d_call j_call v_call clone_size
CASSLGLAGRSYNEQFF TGTGCCAGCAGCTTGGGTCTAGCGGGCCGCTCCTACAATGAGCAGTTCTTC TRBD2 TRBJ2-1 TRBV5-8 .
CASSLKNGDRGHSYEQYF TGCGCCAGCAGCCTGAAAAACGGTGACAGGGGGCACTCCTACGAGCAGTACTTC TRBD1 TRBJ2-7 TRBV5-1 .
CASGSGLLSYEQYF TGTGCTAGTGGTTCAGGGCTCCTCTCCTACGAGCAGTACTTC . TRBJ2-7 TRBV12-5 .
CSVVSGSGETQYF TGCAGCGTTGTTAGCGGGAGCGGAGAGACCCAGTACTTC TRBD2 TRBJ2-5 TRBV29-1 .
CASSYSRTANTEAFF TGTGCCAGCAGTTACTCCCGGACAGCGAACACTGAAGCTTTCTTT . TRBJ1-1 TRBV6-5 .
CASSKGPQGRGETQYF TGTGCCAGCAGCAAAGGGCCCCAGGGAAGAGGGGAGACCCAGTACTTC . TRBJ2-5 TRBV21-1 .
CASSATGDWEKLFF TGTGCCAGCAGCGCTACAGGGGATTGGGAAAAACTGTTTTTT TRBD1 TRBJ1-4 TRBV7-9 .
CAWSTGSSGANVLTF TGTGCCTGGAGCACAGGGAGCTCTGGGGCCAACGTCCTGACTTTC . TRBJ2-6 TRBV30 .
CASSPGQGARNTIYF TGTGCCAGCTCACCAGGACAGGGGGCGCGAAACACCATATATTTT TRBD1 TRBJ1-3 TRBV18 .
CASSVALGGTGYGYTF TGTGCCAGCAGCGTAGCGCTTGGGGGGACAGGGTATGGCTACACCTTC TRBD1 TRBJ1-2 TRBV9 .
CSVEPDRVKYNEQFF TGCAGCGTTGAACCGGACAGGGTAAAGTACAATGAGCAGTTCTTC TRBD1 TRBJ2-1 TRBV29-1 .
CATSRDFRRLAGGQYF TGTGCCACCAGCAGAGATTTTAGGAGATTGGCGGGAGGGCAGTACTTC TRBD2 TRBJ2-5 TRBV15 .
CASSGDRGLYGYTF TGTGCCAGCAGTGGGGACAGGGGACTCTATGGCTACACCTTC TRBD1 TRBJ1-2 TRBV6-1 .
CASSFRQTSGTSGELFF TGTGCCAGCAGTTTCCGCCAGACTAGCGGGACGTCGGGGGAGCTGTTTTTT TRBD2 TRBJ2-2 TRBV27 .
CASSRGAMTDTQYF TGTGCCAGTAGTCGGGGGGCGATGACAGATACGCAGTATTTT . TRBJ2-3 TRBV19 .
CASSPQGPGELFF TGTGCCAGCTCACCACAGGGGCCCGGGGAGCTGTTTTTT . TRBJ2-2 TRBV18 .
CASSYGRESSTDTQYF TGTGCCAGCAGTTACGGTAGGGAATCTAGCACAGATACGCAGTATTTT . TRBJ2-3 TRBV6-6 .
CASSWGGWGNEKLFF TGTGCCAGCAGTTGGGGAGGGTGGGGTAATGAAAAACTGTTTTTT . TRBJ1-4 TRBV28 .
CAWRPRVSPAYDTQYF TGTGCCTGGAGACCCCGGGTGTCCCCGGCGTACGATACGCAGTATTTT . TRBJ2-3 TRBV30 few
CAWSVPGFQETQYF TGTGCCTGGAGTGTGCCCGGGTTTCAAGAGACCCAGTACTTC . TRBJ2-5 TRBV30 .
CASSLAGGPSLDEQFF TGCGCCAGCAGCTTAGCGGGGGGGCCGTCTTTAGATGAGCAGTTCTTC TRBD2 TRBJ2-1 TRBV5-1 .
CASSSNGDSSGANVLTF TGCGCCAGCAGCTCAAACGGAGACAGCTCTGGGGCCAACGTCCTGACTTTC . TRBJ2-6 TRBV5-1 .
CASSLDGTRGVGELFF TGTGCCAGCAGCTTGGACGGGACTAGAGGGGTCGGGGAGCTGTTTTTT TRBD2 TRBJ2-2 TRBV5-4 .
CASSYRESNSPLHF TGTGCCAGCAGTTACAGGGAAAGCAATTCACCCCTCCACTTT . TRBJ1-6 TRBV7-9 few
CASSMDNEKLFF TGCGCCAGCAGCATGGATAATGAAAAACTGTTTTTT . TRBJ1-4 TRBV5-1 .
CAWNTGRGNTIYF TGTGCCTGGAATACAGGGAGAGGAAACACCATATATTTT . TRBJ1-3 TRBV30 few
CASSEGGLSETQYF TGTGCCAGCAGTGAAGGAGGACTGAGTGAGACCCAGTACTTC . TRBJ2-5 TRBV6-1 .
CAIGQQQETQYF TGTGCCATCGGACAGCAACAAGAGACCCAGTACTTC . TRBJ2-5 TRBV10-3 .
CASSLQGDTEAFF TGTGCCAGCAGCTTACAGGGGGACACTGAAGCTTTCTTT TRBD1 TRBJ1-1 TRBV7-2 .
CASSPLAGARADTQYF TGTGCCAGCAGCCCACTAGCGGGGGCCCGGGCAGATACGCAGTATTTT TRBD2 TRBJ2-3 TRBV9 .
CASREHTSAVISYEQYF TGTGCCAGCAGAGAACATACTAGCGCGGTTATCTCCTACGAGCAGTACTTC TRBD2 TRBJ2-7 TRBV6-1 .
CAISEASYNEQFF TGTGCCATCAGTGAGGCTAGCTACAATGAGCAGTTCTTC . TRBJ2-1 TRBV10-3 few
CAWSSGTGVSNEKLFF TGTGCCTGGAGTTCCGGGACAGGGGTTTCTAATGAAAAACTGTTTTTT TRBD1 TRBJ1-4 TRBV30 .
CASSFDYIGQNSNEQYF TGTGCCAGCAGCTTTGATTATATCGGACAGAATAGTAACGAGCAGTACTTC . TRBJ2-7 TRBV5-5 .
CASSRGRRLFF TGCGCCAGCAGTCGTGGCCGGAGGCTGTTTTTT . TRBJ2-2 TRBV23-1 .
CSVDGGSGNTIYF TGCAGCGTTGACGGCGGCTCTGGAAACACCATATATTTT . TRBJ1-3 TRBV29-1 .
CASSLTGSSYNSPLHF TGTGCCAGCAGCTTGACTGGGAGCTCCTATAATTCACCCCTCCACTTT . TRBJ1-6 TRBV5-5 .
CASSWDENTEAFF TGTGCCAGCAGTTGGGACGAGAACACTGAAGCTTTCTTT . TRBJ1-1 TRBV6-6 once
CASSPDTLSSYNEQFF TGTGCCAGCAGCCCAGACACTCTGAGCTCCTACAATGAGCAGTTCTTC . TRBJ2-1 TRBV11-2 .
CASSLRQGRTEAFF TGTGCCAGCAGCTTACGACAGGGGCGGACTGAAGCTTTCTTT TRBD1 TRBJ1-1 TRBV5-4 .
CSGDSSAGLFF TGCAGCGGGGATTCGTCGGCGGGACTGTTTTTT . TRBJ1-4 TRBV29-1 .
CASSPGTGTNEQYF TGCGCCAGCAGCCCCGGGACAGGGACCAACGAGCAGTACTTC TRBD1 TRBJ2-7 TRBV5-1 .
CASSRQGDYGYTF TGTGCCAGCAGTCGACAGGGGGACTATGGCTACACCTTC TRBD1 TRBJ1-2 TRBV2 few
CASSVEETQYF TGCGCCAGCAGTGTAGAAGAGACCCAGTACTTC . TRBJ2-5 TRBV5-1 once
CASSITLAVVSYEQYF TGTGCCAGTAGTATTACCTTAGCGGTCGTTTCCTACGAGCAGTACTTC . TRBJ2-7 TRBV19 .